Included here is one T cell receptor beta chain sequence, with context. Its antigen is as yet unknown. This entry comes from a study of cytomegalovirus exposure and HLA in healthy donors. Study results and caveats: In an earlier analysis, most TCR beta V segments were productive about 90% or about 30% of the time. Analysis was performed later, and it showed HLA-associated TCR beta chains to be more clonally expanded than equally common others. The listing of roughly 160 TCR beta chains classed them as cytomegalovirus-associated. In a later analysis, the majority of CMV-associated beta chains seemingly showed HLA restriction.

Trimming at V came to 5 bases and at J to 3 bases, leaving 13 bases not matched to a gene. Germline V gene lookup returns CDR1 MGHDK and CDR2 SYGVNS. There are 17 residues in the CDR3. Vbeta (60) and Jbeta (13) primers were used in the PCR. Measured with immunoSEQ multiplex PCR; TCRdb has only the in-frame clones, and not every one. There are 90,000 to 150,000 clones in the sample; over 65% occur only once, and approximately 10% lies in the top ten. The clonotype comes from a woman aged 50 to 60 in good health and CMV-seropositive. Sequenced material: PBMCs. The chain couples TRBV25-1 to TRBJ1-2; 9 bases fit TRBD1. The DNA of the CDR3 is TGTGCCAGCAGTCCCCTACTTCTTCGACAGGGGGACTATGGCTACACCTTC. It encodes CASSPLLLRQGDYGYTF.